These 28 T cell receptor beta chains originate from one sample sequenced in a study of blood T cell repertoires in COVID-19. Repertoires were generated with immunoSEQ multiplex PCR, while TCRdb's copy carries only in-frame clones and drops some. Among more than 150,000 clones listed, roughly 80% were seen once. Source material: peripheral blood. The receptors derive from a man in his fifties or sixties with acute or convalescent COVID-19.

The V and J genes are TRBV9 and TRBJ2-1; possible D gene TRBD1, 6 bases. V lost 0 bases, J lost 2 bases, and 9 bases lay in between. This CDR3 has 15 residues. Germline V gene data show CDR1 as SGDLS and CDR2 as YYNGEE. CDR3 protein: CASSVDWTAYNEQFF. The CDR3 DNA follows: TGTGCCAGCAGCGTAGACTGGACAGCCTACAATGAGCAGTTCTTC.

The gene calls are TRBV9 and TRBJ2-3; TRBD1 matches at 8 bases. The CDR3 runs to 15 residues. The ends lost 2 bases at V and 4 bases at J; junction bases unmatched: 6. Germline values: CDR1 SGDLS, CDR2 YYNGEE. The CDR3 reads CASSVQDRAADTQYF. CDR3 in DNA: TGTGCCAGCAGCGTCCAGGACAGGGCGGCAGATACGCAGTATTTT.

CDR3 sequence (DNA): TGTGCCACCAGCGACACAATGAAGCCCAATCCTTACGAGCAGTACTTC. Its protein is CATSDTMKPNPYEQYF. The rearrangement links TRBV15 to TRBJ2-7; D not certain. CDR1 LNHNV and CDR2 YYDKDF come from the germline V gene (reference sequence). The CDR3 sequence is 16 residues long. Trimming shortened V by 5 bases and J by 4 bases, and 21 bases separated the two germline ends.

This chain links TRBV19 with TRBJ2-1; maybe TRBD1 (8 bases). V lost 6 bases to trimming and J lost 8 bases, with 20 bases between them. The germline gives CDR1 LNHDA, CDR2 SQIVND (reference sequence). The CDR3 has 15 amino acids. CDR3 amino acids: CASSQGQVRGDEQFF. Here the CDR3 DNA reads TGTGCCAGTAGCCAGGGACAGGTCCGGGGGGATGAGCAGTTCTTC.

The rearrangement links TRBV9 to TRBJ1-2; a possible D gene is TRBD1 (5 bases). The CDR3 covers 12 residues. The germline V gene encodes CDR1 SGDLS and CDR2 YYNGEE. The germline V and J ends were trimmed by 3 bases and 8 bases, with 11 bases remaining between them. The CDR3 DNA reads TGTGCCAGCAGCGGTGCTAGGGGCGGCTACACCTTC. The encoded protein is CASSGARGGYTF.

The J gene is TRBJ1-5, the V gene TRBV30; 8 nucleotides line up with TRBD1. Germline CDR1 GTSNPN, CDR2 SVGIG (reference sequence). The CDR3 is 17 amino acids. After removal of 3 bases from V and 0 bases from J, the junction contained 10 bases not matched to a gene. The CDR3 region is CAWSSVRGPYSNQPQHF. CDR3 in DNA: TGTGCCTGGAGCTCCGTCAGGGGGCCCTATAGCAATCAGCCCCAGCATTTT.

This clone has more than one count but fewer than ten. In DNA form, the CDR3 reads TGTGCCTGGGACATTTCCTCGGGCACCATATATTTT. It yields the protein CAWDISSGTIYF. The chain uses TRBV30 and TRBJ1-3; D is unresolved. The germline CDR1 and CDR2 sequences are GTSNPN and SVGIG (reference sequence). The ends were cut back, 5 bases at V and 9 bases at J, with 14 bases in the middle. This CDR3 has 12 residues.

The rearrangement links TRBV6-5 to TRBJ1-1; 10 bases are shared with TRBD1. CDR3 size: 14 residues. Germline trimming cut 4 bases from V and 5 bases from J; bases unmatched to any gene: 4. From germline, CDR1 is MNHEY and CDR2 SVGAGI. The CDR3 region has the DNA TGTGCCAGCAGTTTCGACAGGGGGCTGACTGAAGCTTTCTTT. This translates into CASSFDRGLTEAFF.

This sequence joins TRBV6-1 and TRBJ2-1; D may be TRBD2 (6 bases). The CDR3 has 16 amino acids. The V end was cut by 2 bases, the J end by 1 base, with 12 bases between. The V gene's germline CDR1 is MNHNS and CDR2 SASEGT. This CDR3 reads CASSELGGVSYNEQFF. DNA for the CDR3: TGTGCCAGCAGTGAATTAGGCGGGGTATCCTACAATGAGCAGTTCTTC.

This clone was counted a single time. The chain couples TRBV7-2 to TRBJ2-1, with TRBD2 identical over 12 bases. Germline CDR1 reads SGHTA; CDR2 reads FQGNSA. The CDR3 spans 18 residues. V lost 4 bases to trimming and J lost 7 bases; unmatched junction nucleotides: 14. Here the CDR3 reads CASSSLPLAGGFGNEQFF. CDR3 sequence (DNA): TGTGCCAGCAGCTCGCTTCCCCTAGCGGGAGGGTTTGGAAATGAGCAGTTCTTC.

The DNA for the CDR3 is TGTGCCAGCAGCTTGGAAACCGGCTCCTACGAGCAGTACTTC. It codes for CASSLETGSYEQYF. V usage is TRBV5-4 and J usage is TRBJ2-7; no reliable D call. There are 14 residues in the CDR3. V lost 0 bases, J lost 0 bases, and 7 bases lay in between. The germline V gene encodes CDR1 SGHNT and CDR2 YYREEE (reference sequence). The whole variable domain, filled in from reference TRBV5-4 and TRBJ2-7, reads ETGVTQSPTHLIKTRGQQVTLRCSSQSGHNTVSWYQQALGQGPQFIFQYYREEENGRGNFPPRFSGLQFPNYSSELNVNALELDDSALYLCASSLETGSYEQYFGPGTRLTVT.

This clone was seen just once. The chain is built from TRBV6-5 and TRBJ1-6; 7 bases fit TRBD1. The CDR3 is 15 amino acids. The V segment lost 4 bases and the J segment 7 bases; nucleotides outside the gene matches: 7. Germline-derived CDR1 and CDR2 are MNHEY and SVGAGI. CDR3 region: CASSFRQGHNSPLHF. The CDR3, as DNA: TGTGCCAGCAGTTTTCGACAGGGTCACAATTCACCCCTCCACTTT.

The chain couples TRBV30 to TRBJ1-5, with D maybe TRBD1 (5 bases). The CDR3 spans 13 residues. Germline lookup yields CDR1 GTSNPN and CDR2 SVGIG (reference sequence). V shed 2 bases and J shed 4 bases, with 9 bases lying between them. CDR3 nucleotide sequence: TGTGCCTGGAGTCAACAGGAGAATCAGCCCCAGCATTTT. Amino acid sequence: CAWSQQENQPQHF.

The chain employs TRBV5-4 and TRBJ2-7, with 8 bases that match TRBD1. Germline loops: CDR1 SGHNT, CDR2 YYREEE (reference sequence). The CDR3 consists of 16 residues. Germline trimming cut 0 bases from V and 4 bases from J; bases unmatched to any gene: 9. The CDR3 region has the DNA TGTGCCAGCAGCTTGGGACAGGGGCGGTTGGTATACGAGCAGTACTTC. It codes for CASSLGQGRLVYEQYF.

This chain links TRBV28 with TRBJ1-6; 7 bases map to TRBD1. The CDR3 has 15 residues. Per germline, CDR1 MDHEN and CDR2 SYDVKM. V shed 2 bases and J 6 bases; nucleotides not matched to a gene: 4. The CDR3 nucleotides read TGTGCCAGCAGTTTACCAGGGGGTGGTAATTCACCCCTCCACTTT. It translates to CASSLPGGGNSPLHF.

V usage is TRBV2 and J usage is TRBJ2-2; TRBD2 matches 13 bases. CDR1 is SNHLY, CDR2 FYNNEI, per germline. The junction had 6 bases not matched to a gene; V was cut back by 4 bases and J by 7 bases. The CDR3 loop spans 16 amino acids. This CDR3 is CASSGTSGRVNGELFF. CDR3 sequence (DNA): TGTGCCAGCAGTGGAACTAGCGGGAGGGTTAACGGGGAGCTGTTTTTT.

The J gene is TRBJ2-1, the V gene TRBV6-5, with 8 bases fitting TRBD2. V was pared by 0 bases and J by 3 bases, with 4 bases of the junction left unmatched. Per germline, CDR1 MNHEY and CDR2 SVGAGI. The CDR3 totals 16 residues. The CDR3 bases are TGTGCCAGCAGTTACTCGATGGCGGGGGGCTACAATGAGCAGTTCTTC. Protein: CASSYSMAGGYNEQFF.

The chain has TRBV12-5 and TRBJ2-3; a possible D gene is TRBD2 (5 bases). Trimming left V 2 bases short and J 7 bases short, with 13 bases between. The CDR3 length is 14 residues. Per germline, CDR1 LGHNT and CDR2 FRNRAP. The CDR3 here is CASGLMIASHTQYF. The CDR3 region has the DNA TGTGCTAGTGGTTTGATGATAGCGTCGCATACGCAGTATTTT.

This clone was counted a few times. The chain uses TRBV21-1 and TRBJ1-5; the table's D call TRBD1 went unverified against the DNA. TRBV21-1 is tagged as a pseudogene. The CDR3 length is 15 residues. Here the CDR3 reads CASRHRGVCNQPQHF. The CDR3 region has the DNA TGTGCCAGCAGACACAGGGGTGTGTGCAATCAGCCCCAGCATTTT.

There are a few counts of this clone. Here the CDR3 DNA reads TGTGCCAGCAGTTCAGGCGTTGGTGAGCAGTTCTTC. It codes for CASSSGVGEQFF. The chain is built from TRBV12-3 or TRBV12-4 and TRBJ2-1; D unclear. With 4 bases removed from V and 9 bases from J, the gap between germline ends came to 10 bases. This CDR3 is built from 12 residues.

This clone was observed once. The chain links TRBV4-2 to TRBJ1-2; TRBD1 might be the D (6 bases). The germline V gene has CDR1 LGHNA and CDR2 YNFKEQ. The CDR3 covers 13 residues. Trimming left V 2 bases short and J 8 bases short, with 12 bases between. The CDR3 DNA reads TGTGCCAGCAGCCAACAGGGGTCGCGGGGCTACACCTTC. Protein sequence: CASSQQGSRGYTF.

V gene TRBV5-1 combines with J gene TRBJ1-5; D is unresolved. CDR3 length: 15 residues. Germline V gene data show CDR1 as SGHRS and CDR2 as YFSETQ. Trimming removed 4 bases from V and 4 bases from J, with 15 bases in between. CDR3 coding DNA: TGCGCCAGCAGCCCCGGAAGGGCGGGTAATCAGCCCCAGCATTTT. Amino acids: CASSPGRAGNQPQHF.

The chain recombines TRBV5-5 with TRBJ2-4; possibly TRBD1 for D (6 bases). V was cut by 4 bases and J by 1 base, with 12 bases left in between. There are 15 residues in the CDR3. Germline CDR1 SGHKS, CDR2 YYEKEE (reference sequence). The CDR3 region has the DNA TGTGCCAGCAGCCTACTACAGGGCGCCAAAAACATTCAGTACTTC. Translation: CASSLLQGAKNIQYF.

The chain has TRBV9 and TRBJ2-3, with D possibly matching TRBD1 (5 bases). The CDR3 loop spans 15 amino acids. Germline lookup yields CDR1 SGDLS and CDR2 YYNGEE. V shed 0 bases and J shed 4 bases, with 12 bases lying between them. In DNA form, the CDR3 reads TGTGCCAGCAGCGTAGGTAGGGGAAGCGCAGATACGCAGTATTTT. Amino acids: CASSVGRGSADTQYF.

This chain connects TRBV7-2 to TRBJ2-5; TRBD1 matches at 8 bases. In germline, CDR1 is SGHTA, CDR2 FQGNSA. The CDR3 covers 15 residues. The V gene end was trimmed by 2 bases and the J gene end by 0 bases; junction bases not matched to a gene: 2. The CDR3 sequence is CASSLLDRDQETQYF. The CDR3, as DNA: TGTGCCAGCAGCTTATTGGACAGGGACCAAGAGACCCAGTACTTC.

The chain couples TRBV3-1 (or the pseudogene TRBV3-2) to TRBJ1-2; a weak D match, TRBD1 (6 bases). CDR3 length: 13 amino acids. CDR1 and CDR2 (germline): LGHDT, YNNKEL (reference sequence). V lost 4 bases to trimming and J lost 4 bases, with 10 bases between them. CDR3 loop: CASSPQGSYGYTF. Written as DNA, the CDR3 is TGTGCCAGCAGCCCACAGGGATCCTATGGCTACACCTTC.

This rearrangement joins TRBV10-3 to TRBJ1-6, with TRBD1 matching 7 bases. Trimming cost V 2 bases and J 7 bases; bases outside gene matches: 5. Per the germline V gene, CDR1 is ENHRY and CDR2 is SYGVKD. CDR3 length: 15 amino acids. The CDR3 coding sequence is TGTGCCATCAGTGAGGGACAGGAGGGAAATTCACCCCTCCACTTT. Its protein is CAISEGQEGNSPLHF.

The chain uses TRBV7-2 and TRBJ1-5; the match to TRBD1 covers 8 bases. Germline CDR1 SGHTA, CDR2 FQGNSA. This CDR3 region has 15 residues. Losses at the gene ends were 1 base for V and 6 bases for J; bases not matched to a gene: 5. CDR3 coding DNA: TGTGCCAGCAGCTTAGGATCAGGGGGCCTTCAGCCCCAGCATTTT. Protein product: CASSLGSGGLQPQHF.